A single sample gave rise to the 28 T cell receptor beta chains below, sequenced in a study of patients and donors after allogeneic stem cell transplantation. TCRdb re-called the RT-PCR reads with MiXCR, one entry per CDR3 protein. The data contain fewer than 500,000 distinct CDR3 sequences, approximately 16% of them seen just once; the ten biggest clones take up 7% to 7.5%. Sequencing was carried out using blood, either unsorted or a sorted T cell fraction (not recorded which). These receptors all stem from a human donor who was either an allogeneic HSCT recipient or a stem cell or donor lymphocyte infusion donor (not recorded which). It is not recorded whose cells these are; they may come from a transplant donor.

V gene TRBV7-2 combines with J gene TRBJ1-1; TRBD1 matches at 8 bases. The germline CDR1 and CDR2 sequences are SGHTA and FQGNSA. This CDR3 comprises 15 residues. Trimming cost V 1 base and J 3 bases; bases outside gene matches: 4. The CDR3 coding sequence is TGTGCCAGCAGCTTAGGGACAGGGCGCGACACTGAAGCTTTCTTT. It codes for CASSLGTGRDTEAFF.

The chain has TRBV5-1 and TRBJ2-7; 8 bases agree with TRBD2. The J segment lost 2 bases and the V segment lost 5 bases, leaving 6 bases of the junction unmatched. The CDR3 runs 14 residues. Germline V CDR1 and CDR2: SGHRS, YFSETQ. CDR3 DNA: TGCGCCAGCAGACCGATAGCGGGAACCTACGAGCAGTACTTC. It codes for CASRPIAGTYEQYF.

V is TRBV20-1 and J is TRBJ1-2; D possibly corresponds to TRBD1 (5 bases). Germline CDR1 reads DFQATT; CDR2 reads SNEGSKA (reference sequence). This CDR3 contains 13 residues. Between the trimmed V and J ends, which lost 4 bases and 4 bases, there was a span of 13 bases. CDR3 in DNA: TGCAGTGCTATCCCTGACAGAATCTATGGCTACACCTTC. Its translation: CSAIPDRIYGYTF.

This chain joins TRBV2 and TRBJ2-5, with TRBD1 as a possible D gene (6 bases). Between the trimmed V and J ends, which lost 3 bases and 5 bases, there was a span of 13 bases. The CDR3 loop spans 14 amino acids. The V gene's germline CDR1 is SNHLY and CDR2 FYNNEI. The DNA for the CDR3 is TGTGCCAGCAGTGAGTCCCAGGGGATGGAGACCCAGTACTTC. Translating it yields CASSESQGMETQYF.

Notes on this clonotype: Relative to the germline gene, one junction end is altered; a read error may explain this. The chain joins TRBV7-7 to TRBJ1-2, with D uncertain. Germline lookup yields CDR1 SSHAT and CDR2 FNYEAQ (reference sequence). The CDR3 has 13 amino acids. The CDR3 nucleotides are TGTGCTAGCAGCTCACCGGGATACTATGGCTACACCTTC. Translating gives CASSSPGYYGYTF.

The V call is TRBV6-1, the J call TRBJ1-1; D unresolved. This CDR3 spans 17 amino acids. CDR1 MNHNS and CDR2 SASEGT come from the germline V gene. Trimming shortened V by 5 bases and J by 8 bases, and 27 bases separated the two germline ends. The CDR3 is CASSPGVMWRVMNEAFF. The CDR3 nucleotides are TGTGCCAGCAGTCCCGGAGTTATGTGGAGGGTTATGAACGAAGCTTTCTTT.

The V gene is TRBV6-1, the J gene TRBJ2-3; D may be TRBD1 (6 bases). V was cut by 4 bases and J by 4 bases, with 12 bases left in between. The CDR3 is made up of 14 amino acids. CDR1 MNHNS and CDR2 SASEGT come from the germline V gene. The CDR3 DNA reads TGTGCCAGCAGTGTACAGGGTAGAGCAGATACGCAGTATTTT. It specifies CASSVQGRADTQYF.

The table lists this clonotype with a few counts. The chain is built from TRBV7-9 and TRBJ2-7, with no clear D. The germline V gene encodes CDR1 SEHNR and CDR2 FQNEAQ (reference sequence). Trimming removed 2 bases from V and 6 bases from J, with 20 bases in between. This CDR3 region has 16 residues. The CDR3, as DNA: TGTGCCAGCAGCTTATCCCCTGGCGCCCGCGGTGGCGAGCAGTACTTC. As protein: CASSLSPGARGGEQYF.

This clonotype was recorded at least ten times. This chain connects TRBV20-1 to TRBJ2-1, with D tentatively TRBD2 (5 bases). The CDR3 has 11 amino acids. CDR1 is DFQATT and CDR2 is SNEGSKA in the germline V gene (reference sequence). Deletions cut 6 bases from V and 12 bases from J, with 15 bases between. DNA for the CDR3: TGCAGTGCCATGGCTAGCCCCCGGCAGTTCTTC. Translation gives CSAMASPRQFF.

The chain uses TRBV12-3 or TRBV12-4 and TRBJ1-3; possibly TRBD1 for D (5 bases). The CDR3 totals 15 residues. The V end was cut by 1 base, the J end by 5 bases, with 12 bases between. The CDR3 here is CASSLEYDRRNTIYF. DNA of the CDR3: TGTGCCAGCAGTTTAGAATATGACAGACGAAACACCATATATTTT.

This clonotype has a count of ten or more. The chain links TRBV20-1 to TRBJ2-1, with TRBD2 identical over 11 bases. Germline assignment: CDR1 DFQATT and CDR2 SNEGSKA (reference sequence). The CDR3 runs 15 residues. Trimming removed 2 bases from V and 7 bases from J; junction bases left unmatched: 7. CDR3 protein: CSARKTSGVRNEQFF. DNA for the CDR3: TGCAGTGCTAGAAAGACTAGCGGGGTGAGGAATGAGCAGTTCTTC.

The chain recombines TRBV6-5 with TRBJ2-7; 8 nucleotides align to TRBD1. This CDR3 contains 14 residues. Germline loops: CDR1 MNHEY, CDR2 SVGAGI. With V trimmed by 4 bases and J by 5 bases, 7 bases remained unmatched. In nucleotides, the CDR3 is TGTGCCAGCAGTTCCGGACAGGGAATCCACGAGCAGTACTTC. Translated, it gives CASSSGQGIHEQYF.

The chain employs TRBV20-1 and TRBJ1-1; D gene unclear. Trimming stripped 8 bases from V and 1 base from J, with 11 bases between. This CDR3 contains 12 residues. Germline V gene lookup returns CDR1 DFQATT and CDR2 SNEGSKA (reference sequence). CDR3 loop: CSYRPRNTEAFF. The CDR3 bases are TGCAGTTATCGCCCAAGGAACACTGAAGCTTTCTTT.

This clonotype was observed a few times. The chain recombines TRBV5-1 with TRBJ1-5; 7 bases are a match to TRBD1. Germline lookup yields CDR1 SGHRS and CDR2 YFSETQ. V was clipped by 0 bases and J by 8 bases; unmatched bases: 5. CDR3 length: 14 residues. The chain's CDR3 is CASSLEGRGEPQHF. Here the CDR3 DNA reads TGCGCCAGCAGCTTGGAGGGCAGGGGGGAGCCCCAGCATTTT.

This clonotype was seen repeatedly, ten times or more. V usage is TRBV5-1 and J usage is TRBJ1-1; D is unclear. This CDR3 contains 16 residues. V was cut by 0 bases and J by 3 bases, with 15 bases left in between. Germline lookup yields CDR1 SGHRS and CDR2 YFSETQ. CDR3 region: CASSLDRVPAHTEAFF. In DNA form, the CDR3 reads TGCGCCAGCAGCTTGGACCGGGTCCCAGCCCACACTGAAGCTTTCTTT.

The CDR3 DNA reads as TGTGCCAGCAGCCGGACAGGGCCCCTTTTGAACACTGAAGCTTTCTTT. Its protein is CASSRTGPLLNTEAFF. The V gene is TRBV7-9, the J gene TRBJ1-1; TRBD1 matches at 8 bases. The CDR3 length is 16 residues. Germline CDR1 SEHNR, CDR2 FQNEAQ (reference sequence). J lost 0 bases, V lost 5 bases, and 8 bases had no gene match.

This clonotype has a handful of counts. The chain recombines TRBV30 with TRBJ2-3, with unresolved D. The germline V gene encodes CDR1 GTSNPN and CDR2 SVGIG (reference sequence). Trimming shortened V by 3 bases and J by 1 base, and 11 bases separated the two germline ends. The CDR3 runs to 14 residues. The CDR3 DNA follows: TGTGCCTGGAGCGTTGGCCTCGGCACAGATACGCAGTATTTT. Amino acid sequence: CAWSVGLGTDTQYF.

Many counts were recorded for this clonotype. The rearrangement joins TRBV6-1 to TRBJ1-4; D unclear. With 1 base removed from V and 1 base from J, the gap between germline ends came to 16 bases. Germline CDR1 and CDR2: MNHNS and SASEGT. This CDR3 comprises 18 residues. CDR3 loop: CASSEVGMGSETNEKLFF. The CDR3 DNA follows: TGTGCCAGCAGTGAAGTGGGGATGGGCAGTGAAACTAATGAAAAACTGTTTTTT.

This clonotype was seen repeatedly, ten times or more. This chain joins TRBV20-1 and TRBJ1-1, with no clear D. V was cut by 4 bases and J by 6 bases, with 12 bases left in between. Germline assignment: CDR1 DFQATT and CDR2 SNEGSKA (reference sequence). The CDR3 contains 12 residues. CDR3 amino acids: CSATPQLPEAFF. CDR3 in DNA: TGCAGTGCTACCCCACAGCTACCTGAAGCTTTCTTT.

The J gene is TRBJ2-7, the V gene TRBV3-1; unclear D gene. V was clipped by 3 bases and J by 2 bases, with 14 bases between them. CDR1 is LGHDT, CDR2 YNNKEL, per germline (reference sequence). The CDR3 loop spans 15 amino acids. CDR3 sequence: CASSHYQDTTYEQYF. CDR3 DNA sequence: TGTGCCAGCAGCCATTATCAGGATACCACCTACGAGCAGTACTTC.

There are a few counts of this clonotype. The chain is built from TRBV18 and TRBJ1-1, with 8 bases aligning to TRBD1. CDR3 size: 15 residues. Germline CDR1 and CDR2: KGHSH and LQKENI. The junction had 7 bases not matched to a gene; V was cut back by 3 bases and J by 4 bases. The CDR3 loop is CASSPDRVIGTEAFF. Written as DNA, the CDR3 is TGTGCCAGCTCACCGGACAGGGTGATCGGCACTGAAGCTTTCTTT.

The chain has TRBV6-1 and TRBJ2-1; TRBD1 matches 9 bases. The CDR3 extends over 15 amino acids. The V gene's germline CDR1 is MNHNS and CDR2 SASEGT. V dropped 6 bases and J dropped 6; count of bases not matched to a gene: 9. In nucleotides, the CDR3 is TGTGCCAGCAGGCCGGGACAGGGTCCGACCAATGAGCAGTTCTTC. It is translated as CASRPGQGPTNEQFF.

The chain joins TRBV12-3 or TRBV12-4 to TRBJ2-7; D may match TRBD1 or TRBD2 (5 bases each). The CDR3 covers 16 residues. V dropped 5 bases and J dropped 2 bases, with 19 bases sitting between them. The CDR3 sequence is CASSLLRGSTPYEQYF. Written as DNA, the CDR3 is TGTGCCAGCAGTCTCCTGAGGGGATCCACCCCCTACGAGCAGTACTTC.

This clonotype has more than one count but fewer than ten. The genes are TRBV19 and TRBJ2-1; 12 positions match TRBD1. The CDR3 runs to 17 residues. The V and J ends lost 5 bases and 8 bases, in that order; junction bases with no gene match: 13. Germline lookup yields CDR1 LNHDA and CDR2 SQIVND (reference sequence). The CDR3 reads CASSLPEGQGAGHEQFF. The CDR3, as DNA: TGTGCCAGTAGTCTCCCCGAGGGACAGGGGGCCGGGCATGAGCAGTTCTTC.

This clonotype was seen repeatedly, ten times or more. The rearrangement uses TRBV12-3 or TRBV12-4 and TRBJ1-1, with TRBD1 matching over 10 bases. Trimming removed 3 bases from V and 4 bases from J; junction bases left unmatched: 2. The CDR3 contains 14 residues. CDR3 protein: CASSLDRGSTEAFF. CDR3 in DNA: TGTGCCAGCAGTTTGGACAGGGGGAGCACTGAAGCTTTCTTT.

The CDR3 sequence: CASSLGRGSEAFF. The CDR3 region has the DNA TGTGCCAGCAGTTTGGGCAGAGGCTCTGAAGCTTTCTTT. This chain connects TRBV12-3 or TRBV12-4 to TRBJ1-1, with D hard to call. The CDR3 totals 13 residues. V was trimmed by 3 bases and J by 6 bases, leaving 11 bases between them.

The rearrangement uses TRBV5-5 and TRBJ2-5; a weak D match, TRBD1 (6 bases). The germline V and J ends were trimmed by 4 bases and 0 bases, with 13 bases remaining between them. This CDR3 spans 15 amino acids. Per the germline V gene, CDR1 is SGHKS and CDR2 is YYEKEE (reference sequence). The CDR3 sequence is CASSQKRGNQETQYF. In DNA form, the CDR3 reads TGTGCCAGCAGCCAAAAAAGGGGGAACCAAGAGACCCAGTACTTC.

Only a few counts were recorded for this clonotype. The chain uses TRBV5-1 and TRBJ2-1; TRBD2 matches 11 bases. This CDR3 is built from 17 residues. The germline gives CDR1 SGHRS, CDR2 YFSETQ. With V trimmed by 0 bases and J by 0 bases, 2 bases remained unmatched. In DNA, the CDR3 is TGCGCCAGCAGCTTGGCCCTAGCGGGGGGCTCCTACAATGAGCAGTTCTTC. This gives the protein CASSLALAGGSYNEQFF.